Shown below are 31 T cell receptor beta chains from a single sample sequenced in a study of CD8 T cells in Susac syndrome. cDNA came from around 0.54 to 1 ug RNA primed by random hexamers. TCRdb called the immunoSEQ multiplex PCR reads again in MiXCR, with one record for every CDR3 protein. The data hold 210,000 or so distinct CDR3 sequences, with roughly 93% observed a single time. The material sequenced was CD4+ T cells from PBMCs. Receptor source: a human donor with Susac syndrome.

V is TRBV7-3 and J is TRBJ1-1; D unresolved. In germline, CDR1 is SGHTA, CDR2 FQGTGA. CDR3 length: 15 residues. V lost 2 bases to trimming and J lost 0 bases, with 10 bases between them. CDR3 coding DNA: TGTGCCAGCAGCTTACTCGCGGGGATGAACACTGAAGCTTTCTTT. It translates to CASSLLAGMNTEAFF.

The chain's CDR3 is CAWSMQPGTNYGYTF. The CDR3 DNA is TGTGCCTGGAGTATGCAGCCCGGGACCAACTATGGCTACACCTTC. The chain couples TRBV30 to TRBJ1-2; possible D gene TRBD1, 5 bases. Germline V gene data show CDR1 as GTSNPN and CDR2 as SVGIG (reference sequence). Trimming removed 2 bases from V and 2 bases from J, with 15 bases in between. CDR3 length: 15 amino acids.

The V gene is TRBV12-5, the J gene TRBJ1-1; 8 bases are shared with TRBD1. CDR3 length: 14 residues. J lost 8 bases, V lost 2 bases, and 7 bases had no gene match. Germline assignment: CDR1 LGHNT and CDR2 FRNRAP. Written as DNA, the CDR3 is TGTGCTAGTGGTTTGAACTCACAGGGGGTGGAAGCTTTCTTT. Its translation is CASGLNSQGVEAFF.

The chain is built from TRBV28 and TRBJ1-3; D remains unclear. The CDR3 spans 14 residues. V was trimmed by 7 bases and J by 0 bases, leaving 10 bases between them. CDR1 MDHEN and CDR2 SYDVKM come from the germline V gene. CDR3 bases: TGTGCCAGCACCTCTGGCCTCTCTGGAAACACCATATATTTT. This gives the protein CASTSGLSGNTIYF.

The CDR3 nucleotides are TGTGCCAGCAGTTACTCAGGGCAGGGGGCCGACAATGAGCAGTTCTTC. Protein sequence: CASSYSGQGADNEQFF. The chain employs TRBV6-5 and TRBJ2-1; 8 nucleotides match TRBD1. The CDR3 sequence is 16 residues long. The V gene's germline CDR1 is MNHEY and CDR2 SVGAGI. J was trimmed by 5 bases and V by 0 bases; bases with no gene match: 6.

The chain couples TRBV5-1 to TRBJ2-7; a possible D gene is TRBD1 (5 bases). V lost 1 base and J 0 bases, leaving 11 bases between the germline ends. The CDR3 loop spans 15 amino acids. Germline CDR1 reads SGHRS; CDR2 reads YFSETQ. Written as DNA, the CDR3 is TGCGCCAGCAGCTTGTCGTGGGGCCCCTCCTACGAGCAGTACTTC. Translated, it gives CASSLSWGPSYEQYF.

This clonotype appeared once. The genes are TRBV11-2 and TRBJ1-5, with 7 bases lining up with TRBD1. The CDR3 has 15 residues. The V gene's germline CDR1 is SGHAT and CDR2 FQNNGV. The ends lost 5 bases at V and 1 base at J; junction bases unmatched: 5. The chain's CDR3 is CASSPTGASNQPQHF. Written as DNA, the CDR3 is TGTGCCAGCAGCCCCACAGGGGCCAGCAATCAGCCCCAGCATTTT.

This clonotype appeared once. The chain employs TRBV28 and TRBJ2-7; 9 bases line up with TRBD1. Germline-derived CDR1 and CDR2 are MDHEN and SYDVKM. V was clipped by 6 bases and J by 10 bases; unmatched bases: 10. The length of the CDR3 is 13 residues. In DNA form, the CDR3 reads TGTGCCAGCAGCCGGGGACAGGGAGTTCATCAGTACTTC. Protein product: CASSRGQGVHQYF.

A note on this clonotype: A junction boundary mismatches the germline segment, possibly from a read error. The J gene is TRBJ1-2, the V gene TRBV6-2 or TRBV6-3, with 8 bases that match TRBD1. CDR1 MNHEY and CDR2 SVGEGT come from the germline V gene. The CDR3 has 15 amino acids. CDR3 bases: TGTTCCAGCAGTTACTCGAGCCAGGGGGCGCGTGGCTACACCTTC. Amino acid sequence: CSSSYSSQGARGYTF.

This clonotype was seen just once. The gene calls are TRBV4-2 and TRBJ2-3; TRBD1 matches 9 bases. Germline values: CDR1 LGHNA, CDR2 YNFKEQ. The CDR3 spans 17 residues. Germline trimming cut 3 bases from V and 4 bases from J; bases unmatched to any gene: 11. The CDR3 DNA reads TGTGCCAGCAGCCAGACAGGGGGAGTGATCAATTCAGATACGCAGTATTTT. Translation: CASSQTGGVINSDTQYF.

This chain joins TRBV2 and TRBJ2-7; D ambiguous. Germline CDR1 and CDR2: SNHLY and FYNNEI. The CDR3 consists of 11 residues. Trimming pared 3 bases from V and 5 bases from J, leaving 5 bases between. CDR3 region: CASSEPDEQYF. The CDR3 coding sequence is TGTGCCAGCAGTGAGCCGGACGAGCAGTACTTC.

This chain links TRBV14 with TRBJ1-1; D is uncertain. The CDR3 contains 11 residues. Germline V lookup: CDR1 SGHDN, CDR2 FVKESK. V was pared by 3 bases and J by 10 bases, with 9 bases between. DNA for the CDR3: TGTGCCAGCAGCCAGGCCGGTCTAGCTTTCTTT. It specifies CASSQAGLAFF. Drawing the rest from reference TRBV14 and TRBJ1-1, the complete variable domain is EAGVTQFPSHSVIEKGQTVTLRCDPISGHDNLYWYRRVMGKEIKFLLHFVKESKQDESGMPNNRFLAERTGGTYSTLKVQPAELEDSGVYFCASSQAGLAFFGQGTRLTVV.

J is TRBJ2-3 and V is TRBV15; 8 nucleotides agree with TRBD2. The germline V gene has CDR1 LNHNV and CDR2 YYDKDF (reference sequence). Unmatched junction bases numbered 7, after V lost 0 bases and J lost 2 bases. The CDR3 is 17 amino acids. CDR3 protein: CATSRDTGGGTTDTQYF. As DNA, the CDR3 is TGTGCCACCAGCAGAGATACCGGCGGGGGGACCACAGATACGCAGTATTTT.

This clonotype occurred a few times. The chain uses TRBV28 and TRBJ1-5, with 7 positions matching TRBD1. The CDR3 totals 15 residues. V shed 3 bases and J 2 bases; nucleotides not matched to a gene: 4. The germline V gene encodes CDR1 MDHEN and CDR2 SYDVKM. The CDR3 DNA reads as TGTGCCAGCAGTTTTGCAGGGGGTGGCAATCAGCCCCAGCATTTT. The encoded protein is CASSFAGGGNQPQHF.

The chain employs TRBV3-1 and TRBJ2-7, with a possible D match to TRBD2 (6 bases). Trimming took 3 bases from V and 4 from J, leaving 16 bases between them. CDR3 length equals 15 residues. Germline V gene sequence: CDR1 LGHDT, CDR2 YNNKEL (reference sequence). The CDR3: CASSHTREEWYEQYF. The DNA of the CDR3 is TGTGCCAGCAGCCATACCAGGGAGGAGTGGTACGAGCAGTACTTC.

This clonotype was counted between two and nine times. The V gene is TRBV20-1, the J gene TRBJ1-1; D is ambiguous. V shed 0 bases and J shed 3 bases, with 11 bases lying between them. Germline loops: CDR1 DFQATT, CDR2 SNEGSKA (reference sequence). The CDR3 runs 14 residues. The CDR3, as DNA: TGCAGTGCTAGAGATCCGGGTGGGGACACTGAAGCTTTCTTT. Translation gives CSARDPGGDTEAFF.

This clonotype was counted a single time. The V call is TRBV5-1, the J call TRBJ1-2; TRBD1 aligns across 8 bases. The CDR3 extends over 13 amino acids. Germline V CDR1 and CDR2: SGHRS, YFSETQ. Germline trimming cut 4 bases from V and 7 bases from J; bases unmatched to any gene: 6. CDR3 in amino acids: CASSPDRDFGYTF. The CDR3 DNA is TGCGCCAGCAGCCCGGACAGGGATTTTGGCTACACCTTC.

This clonotype was counted a single time. The chain carries TRBV20-1 and TRBJ1-1; no clear D gene. V was trimmed by 6 bases and J by 6 bases, leaving 23 bases between them. Germline values: CDR1 DFQATT, CDR2 SNEGSKA (reference sequence). The CDR3 has 15 residues. The CDR3 DNA reads TGCAGTGCCGAACTGACGAAAGGCAGGACCCCTGAAGCTTTCTTT. It is translated as CSAELTKGRTPEAFF.

The V and J genes are TRBV18 and TRBJ1-1; the D is unclear. This CDR3 spans 15 amino acids. Per the germline V gene, CDR1 is KGHSH and CDR2 is LQKENI. V lost 6 bases and J 0 bases, leaving 14 bases between the germline ends. CDR3 in DNA: TGTGCCAGCTCCCTCGGGTTAGACATGAACACTGAAGCTTTCTTT. Its translation is CASSLGLDMNTEAFF.

This chain joins TRBV7-2 and TRBJ2-1; D remains ambiguous. The CDR3 is 13 residues long. CDR1 and CDR2 from the germline V gene are SGHTA and FQGNSA. The ends were cut back, 1 base at V and 9 bases at J, with 10 bases in the middle. Here the CDR3 reads CASSLVESGEQFF. Written as DNA, the CDR3 is TGTGCCAGCAGCTTAGTTGAGTCAGGTGAGCAGTTCTTC.

The V gene is TRBV30, the J gene TRBJ2-5, with D perhaps matching TRBD1 or TRBD2 (5 bases each). Germline values: CDR1 GTSNPN, CDR2 SVGIG (reference sequence). CDR3 length: 11 residues. V lost 4 bases to trimming and J lost 4 bases, with 7 bases between them. CDR3 protein: CAWNGGETQYF. CDR3 nucleotides: TGTGCCTGGAATGGGGGAGAGACCCAGTACTTC. The full variable domain, completed using reference TRBV30 and TRBJ2-5, is SQTIHQWPATLVQPVGSPLSLECTVEGTSNPNLYWYRQAAGRGLQLLFYSVGIGQISSEVPQNLSASRPQDRQFILSSKKLLLSDSGFYLCAWNGGETQYFGPGTRLLVL.

The CDR3 coding sequence is TGTGCCTGGAGGGGGAGTAGCAATCAGCCCCAGCATTTT. It encodes CAWRGSSNQPQHF. The genes are TRBV30 and TRBJ1-5; no clear D gene. Germline CDR1 reads GTSNPN; CDR2 reads SVGIG (reference sequence). CDR3 length: 13 amino acids. Trimming pared 3 bases from V and 0 bases from J, leaving 6 bases between.

As to this clonotype: One end of the junction is discordant with germline, which a read error may explain. The chain couples TRBV30 to TRBJ1-1; D is undetermined. This CDR3 spans 14 amino acids. Per germline, CDR1 GTSNPN and CDR2 SVGIG (reference sequence). The CDR3 region is CAWSVPGMNTETFF. CDR3 DNA sequence: TGTGCCTGGAGTGTACCGGGGATGAACACTGAAACTTTCTTT.

The V and J genes are TRBV4-3 and TRBJ2-1; perhaps TRBD1 as D (6 bases). This CDR3 has 12 residues. Germline CDR1 and CDR2: LGHNA and YSLEER. V was pared by 0 bases and J by 10 bases, with 7 bases between. This CDR3 reads CASSQDTGEQFF. CDR3 DNA: TGCGCCAGCAGCCAAGATACAGGGGAGCAGTTCTTC.

V and J are TRBV20-1 and TRBJ2-7; D is undetermined. Germline CDR1 DFQATT, CDR2 SNEGSKA (reference sequence). The CDR3 is 11 amino acids. Between the trimmed V and J ends, which lost 2 bases and 4 bases, there was a span of 6 bases. The CDR3 region is CSARRSYEQYF. The CDR3 nucleotides read TGCAGTGCTAGACGCAGTTACGAGCAGTACTTC.

The chain joins TRBV11-2 to TRBJ2-3; maybe TRBD2 (6 bases). The V end lost 2 bases, the J end lost 8 bases, and 17 bases lay between the germline ends. Germline V CDR1 and CDR2: SGHAT, FQNNGV. The CDR3 is 15 amino acids. Here the CDR3 reads CASSLTGGREATQYF. The CDR3 DNA is TGTGCCAGCAGCTTAACTGGCGGCAGGGAGGCTACGCAGTATTTT. Using reference TRBV11-2 and TRBJ2-3 for the parts outside the CDR3, the full variable domain is EAGVAQSPRYKIIEKRQSVAFWCNPISGHATLYWYQQILGQGPKLLIQFQNNGVVDDSQLPKDRFSAERLKGVDSTLKIQPAKLEDSAVYLCASSLTGGREATQYFGPGTRLTVL.

The chain combines TRBV20-1 with TRBJ2-3; 7 bases are a match to TRBD1. The trim removed 3 bases at V and 0 bases at J, leaving 9 bases unmatched. Per germline, CDR1 DFQATT and CDR2 SNEGSKA (reference sequence). The CDR3 contains 16 residues. The CDR3 region has the DNA TGCAGTGCTAGGGGGATGACAGGGCGTAGCACAGATACGCAGTATTTT. Its translation is CSARGMTGRSTDTQYF.

CDR3 DNA: TGCAGTGCTAGAGATGGAAGGGGCGTTGAGCAGTACTTC. Translating gives CSARDGRGVEQYF. The gene calls are TRBV20-1 and TRBJ2-7; a possible D gene is TRBD1 (5 bases). This CDR3 is 13 amino acids long. CDR1 is DFQATT and CDR2 is SNEGSKA in the germline V gene (reference sequence). V lost 0 bases to trimming and J lost 7 bases, with 13 bases between them.

This chain connects TRBV28 to TRBJ1-2; 7 bases align to TRBD1. This CDR3 spans 12 amino acids. Germline CDR1 and CDR2: MDHEN and SYDVKM. V was clipped by 7 bases and J by 4 bases; unmatched bases: 3. The CDR3 coding sequence is TGTGCCAGCAACTCAGGGGGCTATGGCTACACCTTC. Its protein product is CASNSGGYGYTF.

In DNA form, the CDR3 reads TGTGCCAGCAGCGACTACAGGGAGAGGACTGGGGCCAACGTCCTGACTTTC. Amino acid sequence: CASSDYRERTGANVLTF. The chain joins TRBV5-5 to TRBJ2-6; a weak D match, TRBD1 (6 bases). The CDR3 runs to 17 residues. Trimming cost V 4 bases and J 2 bases, with 16 bases left between them. CDR1 is SGHKS, CDR2 YYEKEE, per germline (reference sequence).

This chain uses TRBV29-1 with TRBJ1-5; 7 nucleotides line up with TRBD1. The CDR3 is 13 residues long. V was pared by 6 bases and J by 4 bases, with 6 bases of the junction left unmatched. Germline V gene data show CDR1 as SQVTM and CDR2 as ANQGSEA. CDR3 sequence reads: CSVVGTANQPQHF. CDR3 nucleotide sequence: TGCAGCGTAGTCGGGACAGCGAATCAGCCCCAGCATTTT. Complete variable domain (other parts from reference TRBV29-1 and TRBJ1-5): SAVISQKPSRDICQRGTSLTIQCQVDSQVTMMFWYRQQPGQSLTLIATANQGSEATYESGFVIDKFPISRPNLTFSTLTVSNMSPEDSSIYLCSVVGTANQPQHFGDGTRLSIL.